This T cell receptor (beta chain) was sequenced in a study of blood T cell repertoires in COVID-19 (dated by TCRdb to 2019 to 2021). Broadly, across the study: Samples from collaborators originated in the United States, Italy and Spain and spanned both the acute and convalescent phases of COVID-19. Where available, HLA class I and class II types were obtained from metadata supplied by the sample provider rather than from assay-based typing. The repertoires were released in a freely available public database meant as a resource for research on the immune response to SARS-CoV-2. The samples were drawn from two sources: the first 160 participants of the ongoing ImmuneRACE study, and some 1,300 subjects contributed by 6 global collaborators. The material from the prospective study consisted of cDNA or gDNA derived from T cells, B-cell-depleted T cells, or PBMCs. Subjects who had been exposed to COVID-19, were actively infected with it, or had recovered from it provided the deeply sampled blood TCRbeta repertoires that made up the dataset. Nearly every sample came with metadata listing a de-identified subject ID, COVID-19 status, age in years and sex.

TCRbeta CDR3 regions were amplified from genomic DNA by means of the immunoSEQ Assay, a bias-controlled multiplex PCR. The original pipeline was this. The number of nucleated cells in each sample was estimated from the amplification of reference gene primers within the assay. Sequence reads were collapsed and filtered to measure the absolute abundance of every unique TCRbeta CDR3 rearrangement. For each sample, productive Simpson clonality was calculated by taking the square root of Simpson's diversity index across productive rearrangements. TCRdb re-hosts the immuneACCESS table, in-frame sequences only. Its copies lack some clones; in the studies checked, an unresolved V gene accounts for under half of them, and the cause for the rest is not known. The V and J calls and clone size are taken from that table; D and trimming were inferred from the DNA. The sample contains roughly 200,000 clones, roughly 90% of them found a single time. The top ten clonotypes cover roughly 6.2% of the sample.

Counted from cysteine to phenylalanine, this CDR3 has 16 amino acids. The retained sequence is limited to the CDR3, 48 bases, with the frame set at the first base. For CDR1 and CDR2, the germline V gene lists LGHNA and YNFKEQ. V and J are trimmed by 0 bases and 2 bases, and the gene matches miss 6 bases of the junction. A second Seattle source provided samples from volunteer blood donors who had recovered from COVID-19. Each collaborating institution followed its own protocols to collect whole blood in K2EDTA tubes. For TCRbeta analysis, collaborators shipped samples as frozen whole blood, isolated PBMCs, or DNA extracted from either of those sample types. Beyond this particular receptor, the publication reports: The amount of clinical and demographic metadata varied by source and participant and was provided uncurated.

Notes on this clone: It lacks a known antigen. No much larger clone exists at a distance of one base, and base qualities are not known.

Here the chain combines TRBV4-2 and TRBJ2-5, with 7 junctional bases fitting TRBD2. Specimen: peripheral blood. The TCR sequence derives from a middle-aged woman who had recovered from COVID-19. This receptor carries the CDR3 CASSQEALAFQETQYF. The nucleotide sequence reads as follows: TGTGCCAGCAGCCAAGAGGCACTAGCGTTTCAAGAGACCCAGTACTTC.